This T cell receptor beta chain was captured by sequencing in a study of neoadjuvant anti-PD-1 for oral cavity cancer. On the study more broadly: Nivolumab at 3 mg/kg was mostly given biweekly, three to four doses, pre-surgery. Around day 43, patients without progression received a fourth nivolumab dose before surgery. Study-wide results and limits: Post-nivolumab, blood T cell clonality was significantly elevated in non-responders. Treg/Th17 ratio rose with pretreatment blood and fell with post-treatment tumor TCRbeta clonality.

In the case of this clone: Its antigen remains unidentified.

Germline V gives CDR1 SGHTS, CDR2 YDEGEE. V was pared by 3 bases and J by 0 bases, with 9 bases between. The CDR3 has 14 residues. The repertoire was sequenced with immunoSEQ multiplex PCR; TCRdb's copy has only in-frame clones and lacks some. In the table there are 11,000 to 15,000 clones, 70% of which are singletons. The chain employs TRBV5-8 and TRBJ1-1; D may be TRBD1 (5 bases). The sequenced sample was PBMCs, obtained before nivolumab (anti-PD-1) treatment. This receptor was identified in a person between 40 and 79 years old with oral cavity squamous cell carcinoma. This CDR3 is CASSSTVMNTEAFF. The CDR3 DNA reads as TGTGCCAGCAGCTCGACAGTCATGAACACTGAAGCTTTCTTT.